This TCR beta chain originates from a study of control samples from healthy donors and cancer patients. This table comes from immunoSEQ multiplex PCR, and its TCRdb copy is limited to in-frame clones, with some not included. The sample includes 350,000 to 450,000 clones, 90% of them seen just once. Trimming at V came to 5 bases and at J to 3 bases, leaving 7 bases not matched to a gene. The V gene's germline CDR1 is MNHEY and CDR2 SMNVEV (reference sequence). The CDR3 contains 15 residues. J is TRBJ2-1 and V is TRBV27; 7 positions match TRBD1. The receptor was derived from a middle-aged man with head and neck cancer. Material for sequencing was PBMCs. As DNA, the CDR3 is TGTGCCAGCAGTCCCGACAGGGACCTCTACAATGAGCAGTTCTTC. This codes for CASSPDRDLYNEQFF.